This TCR beta chain was observed in a study of blood T cells in healthy people across ages. CDR1 SGHAT and CDR2 FQNNGV come from the germline V gene. This CDR3 is 16 amino acids long. V was cut by 1 base and J by 3 bases, with 15 bases left in between. Combining a sample-barcoded 5' primer with a J-beta primer mix, a second PCR ran for roughly 6 to 11 cycles. Every single cDNA molecule received a tag from a template-switch adaptor with 12 random nucleotides. TCRdb re-called the 5' RACE reads through MiXCR, storing one row per CDR3 protein. The sample has fewer than 650,000 distinct CDR3 sequences, about 28% seen once; the top ten hold approximately 3.3%. These same data were also listed under a study on T cells of mothers and their children. That publication notes: Versus unrelated pairs, overlap was slightly higher in related mother-child pairs, without reaching significance. There were no persistent microchimeric T cell clones detected.

The TCR comes from a boy between 2 and 10 years old in good health. The J gene is TRBJ1-2, the V gene TRBV11-2, with D maybe TRBD1 (5 bases). The sequencing input was blood. The CDR3 DNA is TGTGCCAGCAGCTTAGGTCCAGGGCCGGCTGACTATGGCTACACCTTC. Translated: CASSLGPGPADYGYTF.